This TCR beta chain came from a study of CD8+CD57+ T cells in acquired aplastic anemia. The study's findings and limits: Patients and controls turned out to have roughly 30 CD8+ CDR3 sequences in common.

Researchers used genomic DNA as the template to profile TCR beta VDJ and CDR3. TCRdb re-derived calls from the reads in MiXCR, one entry per CDR3 protein. In the table there are around 250,000 distinct CDR3 sequences, roughly 50% of which are singletons. This clonotype was observed a single time. Its specificity is not known. CDR1 is SGHRS and CDR2 is YFSETQ in the germline V gene. The CDR3 runs 15 residues. Trimming shortened V by 1 base and J by 0 bases, and 9 bases separated the two germline ends. The gene calls are TRBV5-1 and TRBJ2-3; D is perhaps TRBD1 or TRBD2 (6 bases each). Sequences were obtained from sorted CD4+, CD8+, or CD8+CD57+ T cells (not recorded which) from PBMCs. This TCR came from a human donor with severe aplastic anemia or a healthy control (not recorded which). The chain's CDR3 is CASSLRGASTDTQYF. CDR3 DNA sequence: TGCGCCAGCAGCTTGAGGGGGGCGAGCACAGATACGCAGTATTTT.